The clone carrying this TCR beta chain turned up a few times. Libraries were prepared by immunoSEQ multiplex PCR; TCRdb keeps only in-frame clonotypes and omits some of them. This sample has fewer than 200,000 clones, with about 93% found just once. The CDR3 runs to 14 residues. The V end lost 3 bases, the J end lost 3 bases, and 10 bases lay between the germline ends. The germline V gene encodes CDR1 SGHNT and CDR2 YYREEE (reference sequence). The entry originates in a study of control samples from healthy donors and cancer patients. Sequencing used blood. The chain combines TRBV5-4 with TRBJ1-5; maybe TRBD1 (6 bases). The source is a man between 18 and 29 years old in good health. The CDR3 nucleotides are TGTGCCAGCAGCTCAGGGGTGGACAATCAGCCCCAGCATTTT. This translates into CASSSGVDNQPQHF.